The 19 T cell receptor beta chains in this list originate from one sample, sequenced in a study of blood T cell repertoires in COVID-19 (dated by TCRdb to 2018 to 2021). Library generation was performed with the immunoSEQ multiplex PCR assay. Drawn from immuneACCESS, this table holds only the in-frame rearrangements with V and J called that TCRdb kept. Clones are partly lost; checked studies trace under half to an unresolved V gene and leave the rest unexplained. In this sample the table shows roughly 200,000 clones, 75% to 90% of which occur a single time. The top ten clonotypes cover 6.5% to 9% of the sample. The specimen was peripheral blood. These receptors were collected from a woman aged 40 to 55 with COVID-19, enrolled during active disease.

This sequence joins TRBV6-5 and TRBJ1-5; 8 nucleotides agree with TRBD1. CDR1 and CDR2 from the germline V gene are MNHEY and SVGAGI. The CDR3 covers 14 residues. V was clipped by 7 bases and J by 8 bases; unmatched bases: 10. The CDR3 DNA sequence: TGTGCCAGCATGAGCAGGGGGCGAGGAGAGCCCCAGCATTTT. It yields the protein CASMSRGRGEPQHF.

This chain uses TRBV28 with TRBJ1-4; unclear D gene. The germline V and J ends were trimmed by 8 bases and 2 bases, with 6 bases remaining between them. The length of the CDR3 is 12 residues. CDR1 is MDHEN and CDR2 is SYDVKM in the germline V gene. CDR3: CASAATNEKLFF. The CDR3 coding sequence is TGTGCCAGCGCGGCCACTAATGAAAAACTGTTTTTT. Complete variable domain (other parts from reference TRBV28 and TRBJ1-4): DVKVTQSSRYLVKRTGEKVFLECVQDMDHENMFWYRQDPGLGLRLIYFSYDVKMKEKGDIPEGYSVSREKKERFSLILESASTNQTSMYLCASAATNEKLFFGSGTQLSVL.

The chain joins TRBV9 to TRBJ2-3; 8 positions match TRBD2. There are 15 residues in the CDR3. Germline V CDR1 and CDR2: SGDLS, YYNGEE. V lost 5 bases, J lost 3 bases, and 8 bases stayed unmatched. In nucleotides, the CDR3 is TGTGCCAGCAGTTTCGGGGGGGCCGGGACAGATACGCAGTATTTT. Translated: CASSFGGAGTDTQYF.

The chain is built from TRBV27 and TRBJ2-1; a weak D match, TRBD1 (5 bases). The CDR3 contains 17 residues. Germline CDR1 and CDR2: MNHEY and SMNVEV (reference sequence). Deletions cut 1 base from V and 6 bases from J, with 19 bases between. The CDR3 protein is CASSLWGDTSAFNEQFF. CDR3 DNA sequence: TGTGCCAGCAGTTTATGGGGCGACACATCAGCATTCAATGAGCAGTTCTTC.

J is TRBJ1-1 and V is TRBV11-2; maybe TRBD1 (5 bases). Per the germline V gene, CDR1 is SGHAT and CDR2 is FQNNGV. The CDR3 is 14 residues long. V gave up 5 bases and J gave up 11 bases, with 21 bases separating them. CDR3 bases: TGTGCCAGCAGCCCCTGGAGCGGGGGTGGGACGGCTTTCTTT. Its translation: CASSPWSGGGTAFF.

The J gene is TRBJ2-5, the V gene TRBV4-1; D is ambiguous. Deletions cut 4 bases from V and 5 bases from J, with 17 bases between. Germline V gene lookup returns CDR1 MGHRA and CDR2 YSYEKL. This CDR3 has 15 residues. CDR3 amino acids: CASSRKFPTEETQYF. The CDR3 DNA sequence: TGCGCCAGCAGCCGAAAGTTCCCCACGGAGGAGACCCAGTACTTC.

The chain is built from TRBV19 and TRBJ1-1; 7 bases line up with TRBD1. Germline lookup yields CDR1 LNHDA and CDR2 SQIVND (reference sequence). Trimming at V came to 4 bases and at J to 4 bases, leaving 9 bases not matched to a gene. The CDR3 has 15 residues. CDR3 nucleotides: TGTGCCAGTAGTAAGCGACAGGGAGGAGGCACTGAAGCTTTCTTT. Encoded protein: CASSKRQGGGTEAFF.

The chain carries TRBV6-1 and TRBJ2-3; TRBD2 aligns across 11 bases. The ends lost 1 base at V and 3 bases at J; junction bases unmatched: 3. The CDR3 is 16 residues long. Germline V lookup: CDR1 MNHNS, CDR2 SASEGT. CDR3 residues: CASSEVTSGGTDTQYF. The CDR3 DNA follows: TGTGCCAGCAGTGAAGTTACTAGCGGGGGTACAGATACGCAGTATTTT.

The V call is TRBV19, the J call TRBJ2-7, with 12 positions matching TRBD1. The junction had 1 base not matched to a gene; V was cut back by 3 bases and J by 4 bases. The CDR3 sequence is 14 residues long. Germline CDR1 is LNHDA and CDR2 is SQIVND (reference sequence). The CDR3 DNA reads TGTGCCAGTAGTATGGGACAGGGGGCTTACGAGCAGTACTTC. It encodes CASSMGQGAYEQYF.

This clone appeared a single time. The V gene is TRBV6-5, the J gene TRBJ1-1; no clear D gene. Germline V gene lookup returns CDR1 MNHEY and CDR2 SVGAGI. The CDR3 runs to 15 residues. V was trimmed by 6 bases and J by 0 bases, leaving 14 bases between them. CDR3 DNA: TGTGCCAGCAGGAATTCTGTTAGAATGAACACTGAAGCTTTCTTT. It specifies CASRNSVRMNTEAFF.

The chain recombines TRBV9 with TRBJ2-2; 7 positions match TRBD2. With 0 bases clipped from V and 4 bases from J, the junction kept 6 bases outside the gene matches. CDR3 length: 16 residues. The germline V gene has CDR1 SGDLS and CDR2 YYNGEE. The CDR3, as DNA: TGTGCCAGCAGCGTAGTAGCGGGTTCGGGCACCGGGGAGCTGTTTTTT. Protein sequence: CASSVVAGSGTGELFF.

This clone was picked up one time. J is TRBJ2-3 and V is TRBV21-1; the table's D call of TRBD2 was not tested on the DNA. TRBV21-1 is annotated as a pseudogene. This CDR3 is 17 amino acids long. The CDR3 region is CASGYQRGRNSTDTQYF. CDR3 sequence (DNA): TGTGCCAGCGGATACCAGCGGGGGCGAAATAGCACAGATACGCAGTATTTT.

The V and J genes are TRBV28 and TRBJ2-3, with a possible D match to TRBD2 (5 bases). Trimming removed 7 bases at V and 0 bases at J, with 14 bases between. Per germline, CDR1 MDHEN and CDR2 SYDVKM. The length of the CDR3 is 15 residues. CDR3 amino acids: CASISQDSSTDTQYF. The CDR3 nucleotides read TGTGCCAGCATCAGCCAGGACTCGAGCACAGATACGCAGTATTTT.

The chain has TRBV2 and TRBJ1-1; D gene uncertain. V was pared by 3 bases and J by 1 base, with 12 bases between. The CDR3 loop spans 15 amino acids. Germline CDR1 is SNHLY and CDR2 is FYNNEI. The CDR3 loop reads CASSESPSRNTEAFF. The CDR3 DNA follows: TGTGCCAGCAGTGAGAGCCCCTCGCGGAACACTGAAGCTTTCTTT.

The rearrangement links TRBV4-1 to TRBJ1-5; 8 bases match TRBD1. V shed 4 bases, J shed 5 bases, and the junction held 13 bases outside the gene matches. Germline values: CDR1 MGHRA, CDR2 YSYEKL. The CDR3 has 17 amino acids. DNA for the CDR3: TGCGCCAGCAGCCCTTGGACAGGGAAGAAAGTCCATCAGCCCCAGCATTTT. Protein sequence: CASSPWTGKKVHQPQHF.

Ten or more counts support this clone. The chain combines TRBV29-1 with TRBJ1-6; TRBD1 matches 8 bases. V gave up 6 bases and J gave up 6 bases; unmatched junction bases: 4. The CDR3 consists of 13 residues. In germline, CDR1 is SQVTM, CDR2 ANQGSEA. The CDR3 nucleotides are TGCAGCGTCGCTGACAGGGGTAATTCACCCCTCCACTTT. Residues: CSVADRGNSPLHF.

The CDR3 loop reads CASSIRQGARDGYTF. The CDR3 DNA follows: TGCGCCAGCAGCATACGACAGGGGGCGCGGGATGGCTACACCTTC. The chain carries TRBV5-1 and TRBJ1-2, with 10 bases identical to TRBD1. The CDR3 totals 15 residues. J gave up 6 bases and V 4 bases, and 9 bases lay outside the gene matches. From germline, CDR1 is SGHRS and CDR2 YFSETQ. The variable domain in full, with the rest retrieved from reference TRBV5-1 and TRBJ1-2, is KAGVTQTPRYLIKTRGQQVTLSCSPISGHRSVSWYQQTPGQGLQFLFEYFSETQRNKGNFPGRFSGRQFSNSRSEMNVSTLELGDSALYLCASSIRQGARDGYTFGSGTRLTVV.

This clone was seen a handful of times. The chain recombines TRBV14 with TRBJ1-2; tentative D call: TRBD1 (5 bases). Germline V lookup: CDR1 SGHDN, CDR2 FVKESK. V was trimmed by 0 bases and J by 4 bases, leaving 12 bases between them. The CDR3 sequence is 15 residues long. The CDR3 sequence: CASSQDPRVGYGYTF. The CDR3 region has the DNA TGTGCCAGCAGCCAAGATCCCAGGGTCGGCTATGGCTACACCTTC. Based on the CDR3 plus reference TRBV14 and TRBJ1-2, the full variable domain is EAGVTQFPSHSVIEKGQTVTLRCDPISGHDNLYWYRRVMGKEIKFLLHFVKESKQDESGMPNNRFLAERTGGTYSTLKVQPAELEDSGVYFCASSQDPRVGYGYTFGSGTRLTVV.

The genes are TRBV7-9 and TRBJ2-7; 8 bases map to TRBD1. J gave up 2 bases and V 2 bases, and 11 bases lay outside the gene matches. This CDR3 region has 17 residues. Germline V gene lookup returns CDR1 SEHNR and CDR2 FQNEAQ (reference sequence). The CDR3 region is CASSLPDTGGPPYEQYF. The CDR3 nucleotides read TGTGCCAGCAGCTTACCGGACACAGGGGGTCCCCCCTACGAGCAGTACTTC.